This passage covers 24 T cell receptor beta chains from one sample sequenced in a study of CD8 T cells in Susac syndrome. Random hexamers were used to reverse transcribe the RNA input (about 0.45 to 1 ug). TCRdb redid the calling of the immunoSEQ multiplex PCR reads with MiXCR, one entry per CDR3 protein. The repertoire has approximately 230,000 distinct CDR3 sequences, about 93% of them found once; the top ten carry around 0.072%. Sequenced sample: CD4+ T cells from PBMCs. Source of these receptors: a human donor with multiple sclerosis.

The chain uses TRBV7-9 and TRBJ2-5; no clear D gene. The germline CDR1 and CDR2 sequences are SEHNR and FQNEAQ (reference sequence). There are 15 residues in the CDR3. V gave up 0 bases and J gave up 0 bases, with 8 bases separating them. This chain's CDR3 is CASSLANKYQETQYF. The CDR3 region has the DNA TGTGCCAGCAGCTTAGCGAACAAGTACCAAGAGACCCAGTACTTC. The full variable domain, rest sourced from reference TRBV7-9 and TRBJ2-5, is DTGVSQNPRHKITKRGQNVTFRCDPISEHNRLYWYRQTLGQGPEFLTYFQNEAQLEKSRLLSDRFSAERPKGSFSTLEIQRTEQGDSAMYLCASSLANKYQETQYFGPGTRLLVL.

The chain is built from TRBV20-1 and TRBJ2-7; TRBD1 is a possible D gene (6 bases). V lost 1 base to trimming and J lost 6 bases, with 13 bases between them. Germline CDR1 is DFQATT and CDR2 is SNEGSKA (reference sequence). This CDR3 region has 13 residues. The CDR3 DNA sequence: TGCAGTGCTAGAGGCCAGGGGATCCCCGAGCAGTACTTC. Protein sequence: CSARGQGIPEQYF.

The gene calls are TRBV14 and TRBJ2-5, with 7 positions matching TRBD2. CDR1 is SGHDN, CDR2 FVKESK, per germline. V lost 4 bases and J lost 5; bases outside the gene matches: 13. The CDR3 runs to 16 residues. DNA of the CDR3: TGTGCCAGCAGCCCGGGTCTGGCGGGAGTCGGGGAGACCCAGTACTTC. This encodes CASSPGLAGVGETQYF.

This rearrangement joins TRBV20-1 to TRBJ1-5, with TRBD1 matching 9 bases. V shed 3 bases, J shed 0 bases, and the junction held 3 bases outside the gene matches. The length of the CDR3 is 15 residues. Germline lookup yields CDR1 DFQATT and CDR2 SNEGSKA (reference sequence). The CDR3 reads CSARDRGNSNQPQHF. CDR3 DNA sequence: TGCAGTGCTAGGGACAGGGGCAATAGCAATCAGCCCCAGCATTTT.

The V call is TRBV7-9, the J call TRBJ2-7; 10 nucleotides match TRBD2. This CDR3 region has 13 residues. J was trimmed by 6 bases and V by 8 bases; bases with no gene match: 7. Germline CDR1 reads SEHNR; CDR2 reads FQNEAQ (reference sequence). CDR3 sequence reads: CASGLAGVREQYV. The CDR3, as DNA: TGTGCCAGCGGCCTAGCGGGAGTTCGCGAGCAGTACGTC.

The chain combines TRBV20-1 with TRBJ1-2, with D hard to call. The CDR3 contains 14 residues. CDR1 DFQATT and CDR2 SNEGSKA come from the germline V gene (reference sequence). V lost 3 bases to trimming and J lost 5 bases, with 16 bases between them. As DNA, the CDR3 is TGCAGTGCTAGGGGCCTTCAAAACGGGTATGGCTACACCTTC. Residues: CSARGLQNGYGYTF.

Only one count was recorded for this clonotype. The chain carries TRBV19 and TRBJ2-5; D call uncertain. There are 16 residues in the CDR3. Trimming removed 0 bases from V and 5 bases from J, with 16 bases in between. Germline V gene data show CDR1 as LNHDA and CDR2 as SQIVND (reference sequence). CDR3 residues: CASSIDGRLMGETQYF. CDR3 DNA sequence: TGTGCCAGTAGTATAGACGGCAGGTTAATGGGGGAGACCCAGTACTTC.

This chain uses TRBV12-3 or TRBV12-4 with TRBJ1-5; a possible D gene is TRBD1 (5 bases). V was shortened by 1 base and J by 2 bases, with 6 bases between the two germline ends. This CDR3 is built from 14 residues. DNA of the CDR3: TGTGCCAGCAGTTTAGTACAGGGCAATCAGCCCCAGCATTTT. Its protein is CASSLVQGNQPQHF.

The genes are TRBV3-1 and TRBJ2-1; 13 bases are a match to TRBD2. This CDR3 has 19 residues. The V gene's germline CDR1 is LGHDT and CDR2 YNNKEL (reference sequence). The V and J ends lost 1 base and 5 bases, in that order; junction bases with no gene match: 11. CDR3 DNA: TGTGCCAGCAGCCAAGTCCTCCCCGGACTAGCGGGAGCAAACAATGAGCAGTTCTTC. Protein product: CASSQVLPGLAGANNEQFF.

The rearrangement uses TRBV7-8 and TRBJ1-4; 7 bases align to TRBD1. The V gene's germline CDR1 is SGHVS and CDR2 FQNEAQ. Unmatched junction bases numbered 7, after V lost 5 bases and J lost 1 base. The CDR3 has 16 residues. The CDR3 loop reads CASSMVRDRTNEKLFF. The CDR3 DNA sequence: TGTGCCAGCAGCATGGTCCGGGACAGAACTAATGAAAAACTGTTTTTT.

CDR3 sequence reads: CSAGPGLAGGEQFF. CDR3 DNA sequence: TGCAGTGCTGGTCCGGGACTAGCGGGAGGCGAGCAGTTCTTC. This chain connects TRBV20-1 to TRBJ2-1, with TRBD2 identical over 15 bases. V lost 5 bases and J lost 10; bases outside the gene matches: 6. The CDR3 has 14 amino acids. Germline V gene lookup returns CDR1 DFQATT and CDR2 SNEGSKA (reference sequence).

The CDR3 here is CATSDLRSAGLRNEQFF. CDR3 nucleotide sequence: TGTGCCACCAGTGATTTACGGTCGGCAGGGCTAAGGAATGAGCAGTTCTTC. The genes are TRBV24-1 and TRBJ2-1; maybe TRBD1 (5 bases). With 1 base removed from V and 7 bases from J, the gap between germline ends came to 19 bases. Looked up from germline, CDR1 is KGHDR and CDR2 is SFDVKD. This CDR3 is built from 17 residues.

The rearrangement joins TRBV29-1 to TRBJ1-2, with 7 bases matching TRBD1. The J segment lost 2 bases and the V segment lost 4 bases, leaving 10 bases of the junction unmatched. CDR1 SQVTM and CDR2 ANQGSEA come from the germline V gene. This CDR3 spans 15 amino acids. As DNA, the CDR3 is TGCAGCGTTGTCACAGGGGCCCTTACCAACTATGGCTACACCTTC. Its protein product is CSVVTGALTNYGYTF.

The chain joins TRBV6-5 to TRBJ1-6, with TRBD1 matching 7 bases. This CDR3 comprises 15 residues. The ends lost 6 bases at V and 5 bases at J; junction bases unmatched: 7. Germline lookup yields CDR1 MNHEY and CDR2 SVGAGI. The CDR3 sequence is CASSLQGSNNSPLHF. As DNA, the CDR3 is TGTGCCAGCAGCCTACAGGGGAGTAATAATTCACCCCTCCACTTT.

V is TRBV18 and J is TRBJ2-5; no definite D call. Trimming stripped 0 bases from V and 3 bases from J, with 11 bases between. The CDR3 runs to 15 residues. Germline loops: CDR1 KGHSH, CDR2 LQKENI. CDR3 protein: CASSPPWPNEETQYF. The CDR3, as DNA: TGTGCCAGCTCACCACCGTGGCCCAACGAAGAGACCCAGTACTTC.

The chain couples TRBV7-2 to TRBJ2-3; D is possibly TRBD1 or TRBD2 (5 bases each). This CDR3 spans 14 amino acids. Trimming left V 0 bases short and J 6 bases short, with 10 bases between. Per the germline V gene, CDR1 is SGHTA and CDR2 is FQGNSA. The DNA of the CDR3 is TGTGCCAGCAGCTTAGCAAGGGGACCTGATACGCAGTATTTT. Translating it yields CASSLARGPDTQYF.

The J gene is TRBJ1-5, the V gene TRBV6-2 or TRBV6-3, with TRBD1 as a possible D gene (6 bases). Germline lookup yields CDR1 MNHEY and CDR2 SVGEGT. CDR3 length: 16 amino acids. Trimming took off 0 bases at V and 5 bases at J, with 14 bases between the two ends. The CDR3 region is CASSYSNGGADQPQHF. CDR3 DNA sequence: TGTGCCAGCAGTTACTCGAACGGGGGCGCGGATCAGCCCCAGCATTTT.

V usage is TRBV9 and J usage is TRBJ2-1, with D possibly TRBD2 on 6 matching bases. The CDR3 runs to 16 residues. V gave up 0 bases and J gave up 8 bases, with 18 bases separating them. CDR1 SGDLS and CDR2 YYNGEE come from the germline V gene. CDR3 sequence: CASSVGVLAGMDEQFF. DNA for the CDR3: TGTGCCAGCAGCGTAGGTGTACTAGCCGGCATGGATGAGCAGTTCTTC.

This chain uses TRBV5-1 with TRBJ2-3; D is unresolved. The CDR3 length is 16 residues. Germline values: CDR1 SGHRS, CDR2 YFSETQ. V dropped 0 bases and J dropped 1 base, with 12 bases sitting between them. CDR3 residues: CASSLASGPGTDTQYF. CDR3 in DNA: TGCGCCAGCAGCTTGGCCTCTGGACCCGGCACAGATACGCAGTATTTT.

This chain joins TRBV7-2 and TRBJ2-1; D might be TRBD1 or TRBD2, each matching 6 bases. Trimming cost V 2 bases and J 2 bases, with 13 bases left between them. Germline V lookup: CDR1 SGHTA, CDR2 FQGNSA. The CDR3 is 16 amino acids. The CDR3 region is CASSLRGGPPYNEQFF. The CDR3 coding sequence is TGTGCCAGCAGCTTAAGAGGGGGGCCCCCCTACAATGAGCAGTTCTTC.

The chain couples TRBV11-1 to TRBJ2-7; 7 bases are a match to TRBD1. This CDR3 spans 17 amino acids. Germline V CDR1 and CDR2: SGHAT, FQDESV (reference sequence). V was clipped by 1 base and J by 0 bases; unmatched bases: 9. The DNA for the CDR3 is TGTGCCAGCAGCTTAGGACCCGGGACAGCAAGCTCCTACGAGCAGTACTTC. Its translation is CASSLGPGTASSYEQYF.

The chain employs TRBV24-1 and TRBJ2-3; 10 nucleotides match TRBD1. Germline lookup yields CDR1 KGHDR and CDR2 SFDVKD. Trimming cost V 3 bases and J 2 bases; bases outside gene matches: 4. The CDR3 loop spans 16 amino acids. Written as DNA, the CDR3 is TGTGCCACCAGTGATCCCGGGACAGGGGACACAGATACGCAGTATTTT. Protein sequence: CATSDPGTGDTDTQYF.

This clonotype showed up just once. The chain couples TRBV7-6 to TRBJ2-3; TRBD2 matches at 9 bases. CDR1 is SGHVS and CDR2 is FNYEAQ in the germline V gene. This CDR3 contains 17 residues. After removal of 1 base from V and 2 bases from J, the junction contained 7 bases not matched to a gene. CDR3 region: CASSLGGSGGFTDTQYF. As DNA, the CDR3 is TGTGCCAGCAGCTTAGGGGGTAGCGGGGGTTTCACAGATACGCAGTATTTT.

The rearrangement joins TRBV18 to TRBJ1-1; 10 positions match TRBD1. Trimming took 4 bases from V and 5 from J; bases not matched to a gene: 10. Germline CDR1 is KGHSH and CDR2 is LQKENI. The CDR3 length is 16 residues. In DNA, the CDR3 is TGTGCCAGCTCACGTGGGGACAGGGGTTTGGGGACTGAAGCTTTCTTT. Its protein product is CASSRGDRGLGTEAFF.